These 2 T cell receptor beta chains came from one sample sequenced in a study of blood T cell repertoires in COVID-19. The data were produced by immunoSEQ multiplex PCR, yet TCRdb's version contains in-frame clones alone and is incomplete. In the table there are fewer than 50,000 clones, 83% of which are singletons. The sample was peripheral blood. The origin of the receptors is a human donor in a cohort sampled during active COVID-19.

J is TRBJ1-3 and V is TRBV2; tentatively, D is TRBD1 (6 bases). The CDR3 contains 13 residues. Trimming left V 11 bases short and J 0 bases short, with 11 bases between. The V gene's germline CDR1 is SNHLY and CDR2 FYNNEI. The CDR3 loop is CAPGGASGNTIYF. In nucleotides, the CDR3 is TGTGCCCCCGGGGGGGCCTCTGGAAACACCATATATTTT.

This clone has a single count. The V call is TRBV5-1, the J call TRBJ2-5, with D maybe TRBD1 (6 bases). CDR1 is SGHRS and CDR2 is YFSETQ in the germline V gene. The CDR3 is 15 residues long. Trimming left V 1 base short and J 4 bases short, with 14 bases between. CDR3 in DNA: TGCGCCAGCAGCTTGAAGACAGGACTTCTAGAGACCCAGTACTTC. This encodes CASSLKTGLLETQYF.